Described below is a single T cell receptor (beta chain) sequence and its context. This sample is drawn from a study of blood T cell repertoires in COVID-19. TCRdb's table, derived via immunoSEQ multiplex PCR, lists solely in-frame clones and lacks some. The sample shows around 250,000 clones, approximately 85% of them seen only once. The CDR3 extends over 15 amino acids. The germline gives CDR1 SGHTA, CDR2 FQGNSA. The germline V and J ends were trimmed by 5 bases and 5 bases, with 18 bases remaining between them. The chain links TRBV7-2 to TRBJ1-2, with D possibly being TRBD1 (5 bases). This TCR was recovered from a man in his fifties or sixties with active or convalescent COVID-19. The sequencing input was peripheral blood. As DNA, the CDR3 is TGTGCCAGCAGCCCCCGCGCGAGACAGACTTATGGCTACACCTTC. This translates into CASSPRARQTYGYTF.